The rows below give T cell receptor beta chains drawn from one sample of a study of cytomegalovirus exposure and HLA in healthy donors. Libraries were prepared by immunoSEQ multiplex PCR; TCRdb keeps only in-frame clonotypes and omits some of them. Among 90,000 or so clones listed, approximately 96% were seen once. What was sequenced was PBMCs. Every receptor here comes from a man in his late teens or twenties in good health and CMV-seronegative. Each CDR3 is given with its conserved first and last residue. Each record gives: CDR3 length, clone size, J gene, D gene, V gene, CDR3 DNA, CDR3 protein. D genes are given only for firm matches. Clone size is given for some rows only: seen once, a few or many times, or a class if the clone is expanded.

cdr3_length: 13
clone_size: few
j_call: TRBJ2-1
d_call: .
v_call: TRBV6-4
cdr3_nt: TGTGCCAGCAGTGTAGCTAGCGAGAATGAGCAGTTCTTC
cdr3_aa: CASSVASENEQFF

cdr3_length: 15
clone_size: .
j_call: TRBJ2-7
d_call: TRBD1
v_call: TRBV7-9
cdr3_nt: TGTGCCAGCAGCACGCCGAGGACAGGGGTCCACGAGCAGTACTTC
cdr3_aa: CASSTPRTGVHEQYF

cdr3_length: 13
clone_size: once
j_call: TRBJ1-5
d_call: .
v_call: TRBV6-5
cdr3_nt: TGTGCCAGCAGCGGGGGTAGCAATCAGCCCCAGCATTTT
cdr3_aa: CASSGGSNQPQHF

cdr3_length: 17
clone_size: .
j_call: TRBJ2-3
d_call: TRBD1
v_call: TRBV19
cdr3_nt: TGTGCCAGTAGTATAGACCGGACAGGGGGTAGCACAGATACGCAGTATTTT
cdr3_aa: CASSIDRTGGSTDTQYF

cdr3_length: 14
clone_size: .
j_call: TRBJ1-2
d_call: .
v_call: TRBV6-1
cdr3_nt: TGTGCCAGCATCAATACCAGGGGCAACTATGGCTACACCTTC
cdr3_aa: CASINTRGNYGYTF

cdr3_length: 13
clone_size: once
j_call: TRBJ2-1
d_call: .
v_call: TRBV9
cdr3_nt: TGTGCCAGCAGCGTACCTTCCCAGGGTAGACTGTTCTTC
cdr3_aa: CASSVPSQGRLFF

cdr3_length: 14
clone_size: .
j_call: TRBJ1-1
d_call: TRBD1
v_call: TRBV7-6
cdr3_nt: TGTGCCAGCAGGCGGACAGGGTCAAACACTGAAGCTTTCTTT
cdr3_aa: CASRRTGSNTEAFF

cdr3_length: 18
clone_size: .
j_call: TRBJ2-6
d_call: .
v_call: TRBV7-3
cdr3_nt: TGTGCCAGCAGCTTAACGGACTCGGGGGGCGGTGGGGCCAACGTCCTGACTTTC
cdr3_aa: CASSLTDSGGGGANVLTF

cdr3_length: 15
clone_size: .
j_call: TRBJ1-5
d_call: TRBD1
v_call: TRBV5-1
cdr3_nt: TGCGCCAGCAGCTTGAAGACAGGGGGCAATCAGCCCCAGCATTTT
cdr3_aa: CASSLKTGGNQPQHF

cdr3_length: 15
clone_size: .
j_call: TRBJ2-1
d_call: TRBD2
v_call: TRBV13
cdr3_nt: TGTGCCAGCAGCACCCGGCTAGCGGGAGGCAATGAGCAGTTCTTC
cdr3_aa: CASSTRLAGGNEQFF

cdr3_length: 16
clone_size: few
j_call: TRBJ2-5
d_call: .
v_call: TRBV21-1
cdr3_nt: TGTGCCAGCAGCAAAGATACAGGAGTTGGCCAAGAGACCCAGTACTTC
cdr3_aa: CASSKDTGVGQETQYF

cdr3_length: 15
clone_size: .
j_call: TRBJ2-3
d_call: TRBD1
v_call: TRBV4-1
cdr3_nt: TGCGCCAGCAGCCAAGGACAGGGGTTCACAGATACGCAGTATTTT
cdr3_aa: CASSQGQGFTDTQYF

cdr3_length: 14
clone_size: .
j_call: TRBJ2-1
d_call: TRBD2
v_call: TRBV19
cdr3_nt: TGTGCCAGTAGTCTCGGACTAGCGGGCGCCGAGCAGTTCTTC
cdr3_aa: CASSLGLAGAEQFF

cdr3_length: 20
clone_size: .
j_call: TRBJ2-3
d_call: .
v_call: TRBV27
cdr3_nt: TGTGCCAGCACCGTCGTATGGCTAGCGAATTACGTTACTTGCACAGATACGCAGTATTTT
cdr3_aa: CASTVVWLANYVTCTDTQYF

cdr3_length: 12
clone_size: .
j_call: TRBJ2-2
d_call: TRBD1
v_call: TRBV11-2
cdr3_nt: TGTGCCAGCAGCAGGGGGCCCGGGGAGCTGTTTTTT
cdr3_aa: CASSRGPGELFF

cdr3_length: 15
clone_size: .
j_call: TRBJ1-4
d_call: .
v_call: TRBV19
cdr3_nt: TGTGCCAGTACCCCCTCGGACATATCTCGGGAAAAACTGTTTTTT
cdr3_aa: CASTPSDISREKLFF

cdr3_length: 13
clone_size: once
j_call: TRBJ2-7
d_call: .
v_call: TRBV18
cdr3_nt: TGTGCCAGCTCACAAGAAGGACAGTACGAGCAGTACTTC
cdr3_aa: CASSQEGQYEQYF

cdr3_length: 14
clone_size: .
j_call: TRBJ2-7
d_call: .
v_call: TRBV18
cdr3_nt: TGTGCCAGCTCACCAGTGGAGGGAACCTACGAGCAGTACTTC
cdr3_aa: CASSPVEGTYEQYF

cdr3_length: 15
clone_size: once
j_call: TRBJ1-2
d_call: .
v_call: TRBV2
cdr3_nt: TGTGCCAGCAGTGAAGACAGACCTTCTAACTATGGCTACACCTTC
cdr3_aa: CASSEDRPSNYGYTF

cdr3_length: 14
clone_size: .
j_call: TRBJ1-2
d_call: TRBD1
v_call: TRBV18
cdr3_nt: TGTGCCAGCTCACCTGTGGGACAGGGGAGTGGCTACACCTTC
cdr3_aa: CASSPVGQGSGYTF

cdr3_length: 16
clone_size: .
j_call: TRBJ2-3
d_call: TRBD2
v_call: TRBV4-3
cdr3_nt: TGCGCCAGCAGCCAAATCCTAGCGGGCACCACAGATACGCAGTATTTT
cdr3_aa: CASSQILAGTTDTQYF

cdr3_length: 14
clone_size: .
j_call: TRBJ2-3
d_call: .
v_call: TRBV7-9
cdr3_nt: TGTGCCAGCAGCTTAGTGGGGGGACGGGATACGCAGTATTTT
cdr3_aa: CASSLVGGRDTQYF

cdr3_length: 14
clone_size: .
j_call: TRBJ2-5
d_call: TRBD1
v_call: TRBV27
cdr3_nt: TGTGCCAGCAGTCGTGGGACAGTCGGGGAGACCCAGTACTTC
cdr3_aa: CASSRGTVGETQYF

cdr3_length: 15
clone_size: .
j_call: TRBJ2-1
d_call: TRBD2
v_call: TRBV9
cdr3_nt: TGTGCCAGCAGCATCGGGGGGAGCTCCTACAATGAGCAGTTCTTC
cdr3_aa: CASSIGGSSYNEQFF

cdr3_length: 11
clone_size: .
j_call: TRBJ2-1
d_call: .
v_call: TRBV6-1
cdr3_nt: TGTGCCAGCAGTGCGGTCGGTGAGCAGTTCTTC
cdr3_aa: CASSAVGEQFF

cdr3_length: 12
clone_size: .
j_call: TRBJ1-4
d_call: .
v_call: TRBV29-1
cdr3_nt: TGCAGCGTTACCGGGACAAGTGAAAAACTGTTTTTT
cdr3_aa: CSVTGTSEKLFF

cdr3_length: 15
clone_size: .
j_call: TRBJ1-1
d_call: TRBD1
v_call: TRBV30
cdr3_nt: TGTGCCTGGGGGGCCTGGGACAGGGGAGTCACTGAAGCTTTCTTT
cdr3_aa: CAWGAWDRGVTEAFF

cdr3_length: 14
clone_size: .
j_call: TRBJ2-5
d_call: .
v_call: TRBV5-6
cdr3_nt: TGTGCCAGCAGCCCGATTGGGAGTCAAGAGACCCAGTACTTC
cdr3_aa: CASSPIGSQETQYF

cdr3_length: 12
clone_size: .
j_call: TRBJ1-1
d_call: .
v_call: TRBV29-1
cdr3_nt: TGCAGCGTCCGGAAAAGGGGCAGTGAAGCTTTCTTT
cdr3_aa: CSVRKRGSEAFF

cdr3_length: 13
clone_size: few
j_call: TRBJ2-3
d_call: .
v_call: TRBV29-1
cdr3_nt: TGCAGCGGGAACAGGGGGGGGACAGATACGCAGTATTTT
cdr3_aa: CSGNRGGTDTQYF

cdr3_length: 16
clone_size: .
j_call: TRBJ2-6
d_call: TRBD1
v_call: TRBV28
cdr3_nt: TGTGCCAGCTCAGGACAGGGGCTCTCTGGGGCCAACGTCCTGACTTTC
cdr3_aa: CASSGQGLSGANVLTF

cdr3_length: 14
clone_size: few
j_call: TRBJ1-5
d_call: .
v_call: TRBV7-8
cdr3_nt: TGTGCCAGCAGCTTATTGGGGAGTAATCAGCCCCAGCATTTT
cdr3_aa: CASSLLGSNQPQHF

cdr3_length: 15
clone_size: .
j_call: TRBJ2-3
d_call: .
v_call: TRBV30
cdr3_nt: TGTGCCTGGTGCGAGAGAGGAGAGTACACAGATACGCAGTATTTT
cdr3_aa: CAWCERGEYTDTQYF

cdr3_length: 17
clone_size: .
j_call: TRBJ1-2
d_call: .
v_call: TRBV7-8
cdr3_nt: TGTGCCAGCAGCTTAGCGCAGGGCACTCCAGCTAACTATGGCTACACCTTC
cdr3_aa: CASSLAQGTPANYGYTF

cdr3_length: 13
clone_size: .
j_call: TRBJ1-5
d_call: .
v_call: TRBV4-3
cdr3_nt: TGCGCCAGCAGCTTCGTCCCAGGTCAGCCCCAGCATTTT
cdr3_aa: CASSFVPGQPQHF

cdr3_length: 19
clone_size: .
j_call: TRBJ2-1
d_call: TRBD2
v_call: TRBV10-3
cdr3_nt: TGTGCCCACAAGACAGTGACTAGCGGGAGGGAAGGGAACGACAATGAGCAGTTCTTC
cdr3_aa: CAHKTVTSGREGNDNEQFF

cdr3_length: 15
clone_size: .
j_call: TRBJ2-3
d_call: .
v_call: TRBV5-1
cdr3_nt: TGCGCCAGCGACTTATTGGGCCAGGGAACAGATACGCAGTATTTT
cdr3_aa: CASDLLGQGTDTQYF

cdr3_length: 18
clone_size: .
j_call: TRBJ2-3
d_call: TRBD2
v_call: TRBV9
cdr3_nt: TGTGCCAGCAGCGTAGGGCTAGCGGGCGTCGGAAGCACAGATACGCAGTATTTT
cdr3_aa: CASSVGLAGVGSTDTQYF

cdr3_length: 15
clone_size: .
j_call: TRBJ2-3
d_call: TRBD2
v_call: TRBV2
cdr3_nt: TGTGCCAGCAGTGAAGACCCCGGGAGGTGGGATACGCAGTATTTT
cdr3_aa: CASSEDPGRWDTQYF

cdr3_length: 13
clone_size: .
j_call: TRBJ2-2
d_call: .
v_call: TRBV2
cdr3_nt: TGTGCCAGCAAACAGGATAACACCGGGGAGCTGTTTTTT
cdr3_aa: CASKQDNTGELFF

cdr3_length: 15
clone_size: .
j_call: TRBJ2-5
d_call: TRBD2
v_call: TRBV27
cdr3_nt: TGTGCCAGCAGTTTCCTAGCGGGATCTCAAGAGACCCAGTACTTC
cdr3_aa: CASSFLAGSQETQYF

cdr3_length: 12
clone_size: once
j_call: TRBJ1-3
d_call: .
v_call: TRBV7-9
cdr3_nt: TGTGCCAGCAGTCCGACACTGTACACCATATATTTT
cdr3_aa: CASSPTLYTIYF

cdr3_length: 18
clone_size: .
j_call: TRBJ1-1
d_call: .
v_call: TRBV7-9
cdr3_nt: TGTGCCAGCAGCTGGACTTTAGGGGGAAGGGTTATTGTCGCTGAAGCTTTCTTT
cdr3_aa: CASSWTLGGRVIVAEAFF

cdr3_length: 12
clone_size: .
j_call: TRBJ2-1
d_call: TRBD2
v_call: TRBV25-1
cdr3_nt: TGTGCCAGCACGAGGACTAGCGGGAGCTTGGTCTTC
cdr3_aa: CASTRTSGSLVF

cdr3_length: 14
clone_size: .
j_call: TRBJ1-1
d_call: TRBD1
v_call: TRBV6-5
cdr3_nt: TGTGCCTCGGGAACAGGGGCCTTAAACACTGAAGCTTTCTTT
cdr3_aa: CASGTGALNTEAFF

cdr3_length: 15
clone_size: .
j_call: TRBJ1-5
d_call: .
v_call: TRBV7-9
cdr3_nt: TGTGCCAGCAGCTTGGGCGAAGGAAGCAATCAGCCCCAGCATTTT
cdr3_aa: CASSLGEGSNQPQHF

cdr3_length: 16
clone_size: .
j_call: TRBJ2-5
d_call: TRBD2
v_call: TRBV11-2
cdr3_nt: TGTGCCAGCAGCTTAGTAGGCCCTAGCGGGAAAGAGACCCAGTACTTC
cdr3_aa: CASSLVGPSGKETQYF